This is a list of T cell receptor beta chains from one sample in a study of cytomegalovirus exposure and HLA in healthy donors. Only in-frame clones appear in the TCRdb table, and some are missing; sequencing was by immunoSEQ multiplex PCR. The sample shows 65,000 to 75,000 clones, over 95% of them seen only once. Material for sequencing was PBMCs. The receptors here all came from a young woman in good health and CMV-seropositive. The CDR3 runs from the conserved cysteine through the conserved F or W. The order of the fields is D gene, V gene, J gene, clone size, CDR3 protein, CDR3 DNA. A D gene is named only where the DNA matches it firmly. Size is stated for part of the rows, as once, few or many counts, or as a class when the clone is expanded.

d_call: TRBD1; v_call: TRBV28; j_call: TRBJ1-1; clone_size: .; cdr3_aa: CASSFLGQGGTEAFF; cdr3_nt: TGTGCCAGCAGTTTTCTAGGACAGGGAGGCACTGAAGCTTTCTTT
d_call: .; v_call: TRBV7-9; j_call: TRBJ2-7; clone_size: .; cdr3_aa: CASSTVLEQYF; cdr3_nt: TGTGCCAGCAGTACGGTCCTTGAGCAGTACTTC
d_call: .; v_call: TRBV4-3; j_call: TRBJ2-1; clone_size: .; cdr3_aa: CASSQDAASYNEQFF; cdr3_nt: TGCGCCAGCAGCCAAGACGCGGCGTCTTACAATGAGCAGTTCTTC
d_call: .; v_call: TRBV5-6; j_call: TRBJ2-3; clone_size: once; cdr3_aa: CASSYYSRDTQYF; cdr3_nt: TGTGCCAGCAGCTACTATTCGAGGGATACGCAGTATTTT
d_call: .; v_call: TRBV7-9; j_call: TRBJ2-3; clone_size: .; cdr3_aa: CASSLWGDTQYF; cdr3_nt: TGTGCCAGCAGCTTATGGGGCGATACGCAGTATTTT
d_call: TRBD2; v_call: TRBV6-6; j_call: TRBJ2-7; clone_size: few; cdr3_aa: CASRVPSGSYEQYF; cdr3_nt: TGTGCCAGCAGGGTTCCTAGCGGGAGTTACGAGCAGTACTTC
d_call: TRBD2; v_call: TRBV11-3; j_call: TRBJ2-7; clone_size: .; cdr3_aa: CASSLEASGGFYEQYF; cdr3_nt: TGTGCCAGCAGCTTAGAGGCTAGCGGGGGGTTCTACGAGCAGTACTTC
d_call: TRBD1; v_call: TRBV7-2; j_call: TRBJ2-7; clone_size: .; cdr3_aa: CASSKDRAAPPEQYF; cdr3_nt: TGTGCCAGCAGCAAGGACAGGGCCGCACCTCCCGAGCAGTACTTC
d_call: TRBD2; v_call: TRBV4-3; j_call: TRBJ2-3; clone_size: .; cdr3_aa: CASSQEPSGSSDTQYF; cdr3_nt: TGCGCCAGCAGCCAAGAACCTAGCGGGAGCTCAGATACGCAGTATTTT
d_call: TRBD1; v_call: TRBV7-9; j_call: TRBJ2-4; clone_size: .; cdr3_aa: CASSLAETRDREDIQYF; cdr3_nt: TGTGCCAGCAGCTTAGCGGAAACCCGGGACAGGGAGGACATTCAGTACTTC
d_call: TRBD2; v_call: TRBV4-3; j_call: TRBJ2-1; clone_size: .; cdr3_aa: CASSHSRTSGAYNEQFF; cdr3_nt: TGCGCCAGCAGCCATTCTAGGACTAGCGGCGCCTACAATGAGCAGTTCTTC
d_call: .; v_call: TRBV7-3; j_call: TRBJ2-2; clone_size: .; cdr3_aa: CASSSGRANTGELFF; cdr3_nt: TGTGCCAGCAGCAGCGGAAGGGCGAACACCGGGGAGCTGTTTTTT
d_call: .; v_call: TRBV6-6; j_call: TRBJ2-3; clone_size: .; cdr3_aa: CASSDSEMSTDTQYF; cdr3_nt: TGTGCCAGCTCGGACAGCGAGATGTCCACAGATACGCAGTATTTT
d_call: .; v_call: TRBV6-6; j_call: TRBJ1-5; clone_size: .; cdr3_aa: CASRTQGVGSNQPQHF; cdr3_nt: TGTGCCAGCAGAACCCAGGGCGTCGGGAGCAATCAGCCCCAGCATTTT
d_call: TRBD2; v_call: TRBV18; j_call: TRBJ2-5; clone_size: once; cdr3_aa: CASSPRIAGGDQGETQYF; cdr3_nt: TGTGCCAGCTCACCACGGATAGCGGGAGGTGATCAGGGGGAGACCCAGTACTTC
d_call: TRBD1; v_call: TRBV28; j_call: TRBJ2-1; clone_size: .; cdr3_aa: CASSLTGGDEQFF; cdr3_nt: TGTGCCAGCAGCCTGACAGGGGGAGATGAGCAGTTCTTC
d_call: .; v_call: TRBV5-1; j_call: TRBJ1-5; clone_size: .; cdr3_aa: CASTQRRGQSNQPQHF; cdr3_nt: TGCGCCAGCACCCAGCGGAGGGGCCAAAGCAATCAGCCCCAGCATTTT
d_call: TRBD1; v_call: TRBV5-6; j_call: TRBJ1-5; clone_size: .; cdr3_aa: CASSHAGTGDNQPQHF; cdr3_nt: TGTGCCAGCAGCCACGCGGGGACAGGGGACAATCAGCCCCAGCATTTT
d_call: .; v_call: TRBV21-1; j_call: TRBJ2-1; clone_size: .; cdr3_aa: CATDTTGELARSSYNEQFF; cdr3_nt: TGTGCCACTGACACGACGGGGGAACTAGCCCGTAGCTCCTACAATGAGCAGTTCTTC
d_call: .; v_call: TRBV7-9; j_call: TRBJ2-5; clone_size: .; cdr3_aa: CASSGKGLGETQYF; cdr3_nt: TGTGCCAGCAGCGGAAAGGGACTTGGAGAGACCCAGTACTTC
d_call: .; v_call: TRBV5-5; j_call: TRBJ1-2; clone_size: .; cdr3_aa: CASSLDATGWAAYGYTF; cdr3_nt: TGTGCCAGCAGCTTGGATGCAACAGGATGGGCCGCCTATGGCTACACCTTC
d_call: TRBD2; v_call: TRBV13; j_call: TRBJ2-7; clone_size: .; cdr3_aa: CASSLVTSGSYEQYF; cdr3_nt: TGTGCCAGCAGCTTAGTAACTAGCGGGAGCTACGAGCAGTACTTC
d_call: .; v_call: TRBV4-2; j_call: TRBJ2-7; clone_size: .; cdr3_aa: CASSQDLGSSVGYEQYF; cdr3_nt: TGTGCCAGCAGCCAAGATTTGGGGTCTAGCGTTGGGTACGAGCAGTACTTC
d_call: .; v_call: TRBV4-2; j_call: TRBJ1-2; clone_size: .; cdr3_aa: CASSQDLAVLYGYTF; cdr3_nt: TGTGCCAGCAGCCAAGATTTGGCTGTCCTCTATGGCTACACCTTC
d_call: TRBD2; v_call: TRBV7-6; j_call: TRBJ2-2; clone_size: .; cdr3_aa: CASSPWGSGTGAGELFF; cdr3_nt: TGTGCCAGCAGCCCCTGGGGTAGCGGGACGGGGGCCGGGGAGCTGTTTTTT
d_call: TRBD2; v_call: TRBV11-2; j_call: TRBJ2-1; clone_size: .; cdr3_aa: CASSLGLARNEQFF; cdr3_nt: TGTGCCAGCAGCTTGGGACTAGCACGCAATGAGCAGTTCTTC
d_call: TRBD1; v_call: TRBV4-2; j_call: TRBJ2-7; clone_size: .; cdr3_aa: CASSQGQGWNEQYF; cdr3_nt: TGTGCCAGCAGCCAAGGACAGGGGTGGAACGAGCAGTACTTC
d_call: TRBD1; v_call: TRBV7-3; j_call: TRBJ2-3; clone_size: .; cdr3_aa: CASSLGTGRTDTQYF; cdr3_nt: TGTGCCAGCAGCTTAGGGACAGGGAGGACAGATACGCAGTATTTT
d_call: .; v_call: TRBV19; j_call: TRBJ1-5; clone_size: .; cdr3_aa: CASSIGAGQRYSNQPQHF; cdr3_nt: TGTGCCAGTAGTATAGGAGCCGGACAGAGATATAGCAATCAGCCCCAGCATTTT
d_call: TRBD2; v_call: TRBV7-2; j_call: TRBJ2-2; clone_size: .; cdr3_aa: CASSLAGLAGSGTGELFF; cdr3_nt: TGTGCCAGCAGCTTAGCGGGACTAGCGGGATCGGGCACCGGGGAGCTGTTTTTT
d_call: .; v_call: TRBV28; j_call: TRBJ1-3; clone_size: .; cdr3_aa: CASSSLRNTIYF; cdr3_nt: TGTGCCAGCAGTTCCCTTAGAAACACCATATATTTT
d_call: .; v_call: TRBV21-1; j_call: TRBJ2-7; clone_size: .; cdr3_aa: CASSKDLCGDRLAGVYEQYF; cdr3_nt: TGTGCCAGCAGCAAAGACCTCTGCGGTGACCGACTAGCGGGAGTCTACGAGCAGTACTTC
d_call: .; v_call: TRBV29-1; j_call: TRBJ2-3; clone_size: .; cdr3_aa: CSVESGGWDTQYF; cdr3_nt: TGCAGCGTTGAATCAGGGGGGTGGGATACGCAGTATTTT
d_call: TRBD1; v_call: TRBV19; j_call: TRBJ2-7; clone_size: .; cdr3_aa: CASSMKGQGAYEQYF; cdr3_nt: TGTGCCAGTAGTATGAAGGGACAGGGGGCCTACGAGCAGTACTTC
d_call: .; v_call: TRBV6-5; j_call: TRBJ2-3; clone_size: .; cdr3_aa: CASKGQPDTQYF; cdr3_nt: TGTGCCAGCAAAGGACAACCAGATACGCAGTATTTT
d_call: .; v_call: TRBV5-8; j_call: TRBJ2-7; clone_size: .; cdr3_aa: CASSTGRGYEQYF; cdr3_nt: TGTGCCAGCAGCACCGGTCGGGGTTACGAGCAGTACTTC
d_call: .; v_call: TRBV7-8; j_call: TRBJ2-6; clone_size: few; cdr3_aa: CASSSIPHFSGANVLTF; cdr3_nt: TGTGCCAGCAGCTCCATCCCCCATTTCTCTGGGGCCAACGTCCTGACTTTC
d_call: TRBD2; v_call: TRBV11-3; j_call: TRBJ2-1; clone_size: .; cdr3_aa: CASSQRGGLYNEQFF; cdr3_nt: TGTGCCAGCAGCCAGAGGGGAGGGCTTTACAATGAGCAGTTCTTC
d_call: .; v_call: TRBV4-1; j_call: TRBJ2-7; clone_size: .; cdr3_aa: CASSQVGATRYEQYF; cdr3_nt: TGCGCCAGCAGCCAAGTGGGGGCCACACGGTACGAGCAGTACTTC
d_call: .; v_call: TRBV27; j_call: TRBJ1-2; clone_size: .; cdr3_aa: CASSPSGPNYGYTF; cdr3_nt: TGTGCCAGCAGTCCCTCGGGTCCCAACTATGGCTACACCTTC
d_call: .; v_call: TRBV27; j_call: TRBJ2-3; clone_size: .; cdr3_aa: CASSDQGRSTDTQYF; cdr3_nt: TGTGCCAGCAGTGACCAGGGCAGAAGCACAGATACGCAGTATTTT